The 9 T cell receptor beta chains below come from one sample, sequenced in a study of vaccination effects on CD4 cells after COVID-19. Assay: immunoSEQ multiplex PCR; the TCRdb copy retains only in-frame clones and omits some. The sample holds some 70,000 clones, about four fifths seen once. Sequencing followed a ViraFEST assay step that expanded antigen-specific CD4+ T cells with viral peptide pools. Following 10 days of culture, CD4+ T cells were isolated. Neither prior SARS-CoV-2 infection nor positive nucleocapsid antibodies were present in the vaccine recipients. No antigens are known for them. This specimen was CD4+ T cells from PBMCs cultured with SARS-CoV-2 spike peptides, taken before COVID-19 vaccination. The receptors here all came from a human donor who received a COVID-19 vaccine.

The V gene is TRBV7-9, the J gene TRBJ1-6, with a possible D match to TRBD1 (5 bases). This CDR3 comprises 14 residues. Germline V gives CDR1 SEHNR, CDR2 FQNEAQ (reference sequence). Trimming removed 5 bases from V and 5 bases from J, with 10 bases in between. CDR3 coding DNA: TGTGCCAGCAGCCGTGCGGGGGATAATTCACCCCTCCACTTT. Its translation is CASSRAGDNSPLHF.

V and J are TRBV18 and TRBJ2-7; 8 nucleotides align to TRBD2. J gave up 6 bases and V 2 bases, and 9 bases lay outside the gene matches. CDR1 and CDR2 from the germline V gene are KGHSH and LQKENI. The CDR3 covers 15 residues. The CDR3 spells CASSPNPGGVREQYV. The CDR3, as DNA: TGTGCCAGCTCACCAAACCCGGGGGGGGTACGCGAGCAGTACGTC.

The chain joins TRBV3-1 (or the pseudogene TRBV3-2) to TRBJ2-3; tentatively, D is TRBD1 (6 bases). The V end lost 3 bases, the J end lost 0 bases, and 19 bases lay between the germline ends. The germline V gene encodes CDR1 LGHDT and CDR2 YNNKEL (reference sequence). This CDR3 has 18 amino acids. CDR3: CASSQGARPDPSTDTQYF. Here the CDR3 DNA reads TGTGCCAGCAGCCAGGGGGCGAGGCCGGACCCTAGCACAGATACGCAGTATTTT.

The chain carries TRBV13 and TRBJ2-1; D remains unclear. The CDR3 covers 14 residues. Trimming stripped 5 bases from V and 6 bases from J, with 14 bases between. Germline CDR1 PRHDT, CDR2 FYEKMQ (reference sequence). CDR3 loop: CASSRGWVGNEQFF. CDR3 bases: TGTGCCAGCAGCCGCGGATGGGTGGGCAATGAGCAGTTCTTC.

This rearrangement joins TRBV5-1 to TRBJ2-5; D is possibly TRBD1 (6 bases). The V and J ends lost 2 bases and 1 base respectively, with 9 bases between them. The CDR3 loop spans 14 amino acids. CDR1 and CDR2 from the germline V gene are SGHRS and YFSETQ. The DNA for the CDR3 is TGCGCCAGCAGCTTAAGACAGGCCCAAGAGACCCAGTACTTC. Protein: CASSLRQAQETQYF. Together with reference TRBV5-1 and TRBJ2-5, the CDR3 gives the full variable domain: KAGVTQTPRYLIKTRGQQVTLSCSPISGHRSVSWYQQTPGQGLQFLFEYFSETQRNKGNFPGRFSGRQFSNSRSEMNVSTLELGDSALYLCASSLRQAQETQYFGPGTRLLVL.

The chain is built from TRBV18 and TRBJ2-2; 12 bases are a match to TRBD1. The V segment lost 5 bases and the J segment 5 bases; nucleotides outside the gene matches: 3. CDR1 and CDR2 (germline): KGHSH, LQKENI. CDR3 length: 15 amino acids. The CDR3 DNA reads as TGTGCCAGCTCAACGGGACAGGGGGCAACCGGGGAGCTGTTTTTT. It specifies CASSTGQGATGELFF.

This clone was seen only once. The rearrangement links TRBV18 to TRBJ1-4, with 10 bases lining up with TRBD1. Germline V CDR1 and CDR2: KGHSH, LQKENI. The CDR3 totals 15 residues. After removal of 4 bases from V and 5 bases from J, the junction contained 4 bases not matched to a gene. This chain's CDR3 is CASSQGQGGNEKLFF. CDR3 coding DNA: TGTGCCAGCTCACAAGGACAGGGGGGAAATGAAAAACTGTTTTTT.

This sequence joins TRBV11-2 and TRBJ1-6; a weak D match, TRBD1 (5 bases). Trimming shortened V by 5 bases and J by 2 bases, and 16 bases separated the two germline ends. In germline, CDR1 is SGHAT, CDR2 FQNNGV. This CDR3 has 17 amino acids. CDR3 protein: CASSRSGGNTYNSPLHF. The CDR3 DNA follows: TGTGCCAGCAGCCGATCGGGGGGGAACACCTATAATTCACCCCTCCACTTT.

The chain combines TRBV23-1 with TRBJ2-1, with 10 bases identical to TRBD1. TRBV23-1 is sorted into the ORF group, with uncertain function. This CDR3 has 16 residues. The trim removed 4 bases at V and 6 bases at J, leaving 9 bases unmatched. The CDR3 region has the DNA TGCGCCAGCAGTCGTGCCCGGGACAGGGGAGGCAATGAGCAGTTCTTC. Translating it yields CASSRARDRGGNEQFF.